Following are 21 T cell receptor beta chains from one sample sequenced in a study of cytomegalovirus exposure and HLA in healthy donors. Vbeta (60) and Jbeta (13) primers were used in the PCR. Sequencing used immunoSEQ multiplex PCR; TCRdb keeps in-frame clones, though not all of them. In the table there are 140,000 or so clones, 76% of which are singletons. The source material was PBMCs. These receptors were taken from a woman between 35 and 50 years old in good health and CMV-seronegative.

The chain combines TRBV7-7 with TRBJ1-2, with a possible D match to TRBD1 (6 bases). The germline V and J ends were trimmed by 5 bases and 7 bases, with 23 bases remaining between them. CDR3 size: 16 residues. Per germline, CDR1 SSHAT and CDR2 FNYEAQ (reference sequence). The DNA for the CDR3 is TGTGCCAGCAGCCTCTTGGAACAGGGTCCCATCTTTGGCTACACCTTC. This translates into CASSLLEQGPIFGYTF.

J is TRBJ2-3 and V is TRBV6-6; D is unresolved. From germline, CDR1 is MNHNY and CDR2 SVGAGI (reference sequence). Trimming took 3 bases from V and 7 from J, leaving 5 bases between them. The CDR3 consists of 11 residues. The CDR3 loop reads CASSYENTQYF. The CDR3 bases are TGTGCCAGCAGTTATGAGAATACGCAGTATTTT.

The DNA for the CDR3 is TGTGCCAGCAGTTCAGGACTAGCGGCTAGCACAGATACGCAGTATTTT. Protein: CASSSGLAASTDTQYF. The J gene is TRBJ2-3, the V gene TRBV27, with 10 bases matching TRBD2. With 4 bases clipped from V and 0 bases from J, the junction kept 4 bases outside the gene matches. Germline V gene sequence: CDR1 MNHEY, CDR2 SMNVEV (reference sequence). CDR3 length equals 16 residues.

V is TRBV19 and J is TRBJ2-1; maybe TRBD1 (6 bases). The V and J ends lost 3 bases and 5 bases respectively, with 11 bases between them. Germline values: CDR1 LNHDA, CDR2 SQIVND (reference sequence). CDR3 length: 14 amino acids. CDR3 loop: CASSMGAPHNEQFF. As DNA, the CDR3 is TGTGCCAGTAGTATGGGGGCACCTCACAATGAGCAGTTCTTC.

This clone was seen once. V is TRBV5-1 and J is TRBJ2-3; TRBD2 aligns across 11 bases. V dropped 4 bases and J dropped 3; count of bases not matched to a gene: 1. The germline V gene encodes CDR1 SGHRS and CDR2 YFSETQ. The CDR3 loop spans 14 amino acids. Here the CDR3 reads CASSRTSGTDTQYF. CDR3 bases: TGCGCCAGCAGCCGGACTAGCGGGACAGATACGCAGTATTTT.

A single count supports this clone. The rearrangement uses TRBV5-1 and TRBJ2-1; TRBD2 agrees at 8 bases. Looked up from germline, CDR1 is SGHRS and CDR2 is YFSETQ. The CDR3 has 15 residues. The junction had 9 bases not matched to a gene; V was cut back by 4 bases and J by 6 bases. CDR3 bases: TGCGCCAGCAGCGCCCTGAGCGGGAGCAGCAATGAGCAGTTCTTC. Protein: CASSALSGSSNEQFF.

V gene TRBV6-1 combines with J gene TRBJ2-5, with 7 bases identical to TRBD1. The V and J ends lost 8 bases and 0 bases, in that order; junction bases with no gene match: 9. This CDR3 region has 15 residues. In germline, CDR1 is MNHNS, CDR2 SASEGT. The CDR3 spells CASRPDRRYQETQYF. The CDR3 DNA follows: TGTGCCAGCCGACCGGACAGGCGCTACCAAGAGACCCAGTACTTC.

This chain connects TRBV7-9 to TRBJ1-1, with 8 nucleotides matching TRBD1. V was pared by 4 bases and J by 4 bases, with 11 bases of the junction left unmatched. In germline, CDR1 is SEHNR, CDR2 FQNEAQ (reference sequence). This CDR3 is built from 16 residues. The CDR3 spells CASSSQDRVSSTEAFF. CDR3 sequence (DNA): TGTGCCAGCAGCTCGCAGGACAGGGTTTCGAGCACTGAAGCTTTCTTT.

This rearrangement joins TRBV6-1 to TRBJ2-1; D is uncertain. Trimming took 6 bases from V and 5 from J, leaving 11 bases between them. Germline-derived CDR1 and CDR2 are MNHNS and SASEGT. The CDR3 runs to 13 residues. This CDR3 reads CASSQTYNNEQFF. The CDR3 coding sequence is TGTGCCAGCAGCCAGACTTATAACAATGAGCAGTTCTTC.

The chain combines TRBV5-6 with TRBJ2-7; 7 nucleotides align to TRBD1. V dropped 3 bases and J dropped 3; count of bases not matched to a gene: 0. This CDR3 has 12 amino acids. The germline gives CDR1 SGHDT, CDR2 YYEEEE. The CDR3: CASSWDSYEQYF. As DNA, the CDR3 is TGTGCCAGCAGCTGGGACAGCTACGAGCAGTACTTC. The full variable domain, in which reference TRBV5-6 and TRBJ2-7 provide the parts outside the CDR3, is DAGVTQSPTHLIKTRGQQVTLRCSPKSGHDTVSWYQQALGQGPQFIFQYYEEEERQRGNFPDRFSGHQFPNYSSELNVNALLLGDSALYLCASSWDSYEQYFGPGTRLTVT.

This sequence joins TRBV28 and TRBJ1-3; D is unclear. Germline CDR1 is MDHEN and CDR2 is SYDVKM. The CDR3 loop spans 14 amino acids. Trimming shortened V by 3 bases and J by 1 base, and 7 bases separated the two germline ends. CDR3 sequence: CASSLRGSGNTIYF. CDR3 nucleotide sequence: TGTGCCAGCAGTTTGCGGGGATCTGGAAACACCATATATTTT. Filled out from reference TRBV28 and TRBJ1-3, the complete variable domain reads DVKVTQSSRYLVKRTGEKVFLECVQDMDHENMFWYRQDPGLGLRLIYFSYDVKMKEKGDIPEGYSVSREKKERFSLILESASTNQTSMYLCASSLRGSGNTIYFGEGSWLTVV.

This clone was detected only once. This sequence joins TRBV11-2 and TRBJ1-2; D unclear. The germline CDR1 and CDR2 sequences are SGHAT and FQNNGV. The CDR3 covers 13 residues. V was clipped by 4 bases and J by 9 bases, with 15 bases between them. The CDR3 DNA sequence: TGTGCCAGCAGCTCCCGAGTAGCGCCAAGCTACACCTTC. Its translation is CASSSRVAPSYTF. Supplemented by reference TRBV11-2 and TRBJ1-2, the full variable domain reads EAGVAQSPRYKIIEKRQSVAFWCNPISGHATLYWYQQILGQGPKLLIQFQNNGVVDDSQLPKDRFSAERLKGVDSTLKIQPAKLEDSAVYLCASSSRVAPSYTFGSGTRLTVV.

The J gene is TRBJ2-1, the V gene TRBV29-1; 9 bases are a match to TRBD1. Trimming at V came to 7 bases and at J to 8 bases, leaving 15 bases not matched to a gene. The length of the CDR3 is 15 residues. From germline, CDR1 is SQVTM and CDR2 ANQGSEA. CDR3 nucleotide sequence: TGCAGCGCCATCCTTGTTACAGGGGGCCGGGATGAGCAGTTCTTC. Translating it yields CSAILVTGGRDEQFF.

This clone was found many times. The chain recombines TRBV7-9 with TRBJ1-2; TRBD1 might be the D (6 bases). CDR1 SEHNR and CDR2 FQNEAQ come from the germline V gene (reference sequence). The V and J ends lost 5 bases and 6 bases respectively, with 19 bases between them. The CDR3 contains 15 residues. The DNA of the CDR3 is TGTGCCAGCAGCGCTTATCGAGGACAGCTTGATGGCTACACCTTC. Amino acids: CASSAYRGQLDGYTF.

Here the CDR3 DNA reads TGTGCCAGCAGCTTTGGTACCCTACAAGAGACCCAGTACTTC. Translated, it gives CASSFGTLQETQYF. The V gene is TRBV5-4, the J gene TRBJ2-5; no firm D call. V shed 2 bases and J shed 2 bases, with 10 bases lying between them. The CDR3 sequence is 14 residues long. Germline V CDR1 and CDR2: SGHNT, YYREEE (reference sequence). Full variable domain (rest looked up from reference TRBV5-4 and TRBJ2-5): ETGVTQSPTHLIKTRGQQVTLRCSSQSGHNTVSWYQQALGQGPQFIFQYYREEENGRGNFPPRFSGLQFPNYSSELNVNALELDDSALYLCASSFGTLQETQYFGPGTRLLVL.

The genes are TRBV29-1 and TRBJ2-7; 7 bases match TRBD1. The CDR3 covers 15 residues. V dropped 0 bases and J dropped 3; count of bases not matched to a gene: 8. Germline CDR1 is SQVTM and CDR2 is ANQGSEA. The CDR3 DNA reads as TGCAGCGTTGAAGAGGGCTCCGGGACAGTCTACGAGCAGTACTTC. It encodes CSVEEGSGTVYEQYF.

This clone came up a few times. The gene calls are TRBV6-5 and TRBJ1-1, with D possibly being TRBD1 (5 bases). This CDR3 is built from 12 residues. Germline V CDR1 and CDR2: MNHEY, SVGAGI. Trimming pared 1 base from V and 6 bases from J, leaving 6 bases between. In DNA, the CDR3 is TGTGCCAGCAGTTACTGGGGGGCTGAAGCTTTCTTT. It is translated as CASSYWGAEAFF.

The V call is TRBV5-1, the J call TRBJ2-2; TRBD1 agrees at 9 bases. CDR1 and CDR2 from the germline V gene are SGHRS and YFSETQ. J lost 9 bases, V lost 4 bases, and 10 bases had no gene match. The CDR3 is 15 residues long. CDR3 sequence reads: CASSNRDREIWELFF. The CDR3 nucleotides are TGCGCCAGCAGCAACCGGGACAGGGAGATATGGGAGCTGTTTTTT.

The chain recombines TRBV7-8 with TRBJ2-7; D possibly corresponds to TRBD1 (7 bases). The germline V gene has CDR1 SGHVS and CDR2 FQNEAQ. The CDR3 spans 18 residues. V was pared by 2 bases and J by 5 bases, with 25 bases between. CDR3 sequence reads: CASSLSPPGARGQNEQYF. The CDR3 DNA is TGTGCCAGCAGCTTATCCCCCCCGGGAGCGAGGGGGCAGAACGAGCAGTACTTC.

The rearrangement links TRBV18 to TRBJ2-5; 7 bases map to TRBD1. Germline CDR1 KGHSH, CDR2 LQKENI. V lost 0 bases, J lost 4 bases, and 5 bases stayed unmatched. The CDR3 is made up of 15 amino acids. The CDR3 nucleotides are TGTGCCAGCTCACCACCGTCGTCAGGGGGAGAGACCCAGTACTTC. It specifies CASSPPSSGGETQYF.

The chain recombines TRBV5-1 with TRBJ1-4; TRBD1 agrees at 8 bases. The CDR3 consists of 14 residues. V dropped 4 bases and J dropped 6; count of bases not matched to a gene: 5. CDR1 and CDR2 from the germline V gene are SGHRS and YFSETQ. CDR3 in amino acids: CASSGQGNDEKLFF. CDR3 sequence (DNA): TGCGCCAGCAGCGGACAGGGCAATGATGAAAAACTGTTTTTT.